This T cell receptor (beta chain) appears in the sequencing data of a study of T-cell reconstitution after alpha-beta-depleted transplantation in children. This clonotype occurred many times. For TCRbeta, the library was prepared with unique molecular identifiers. One entry per CDR3 protein, called by TCRdb with MiXCR from the PCR reads. The data show just over 950,000 distinct CDR3 sequences, with about 29% seen just once and roughly 28% held by the top ten. In germline, CDR1 is MDHEN, CDR2 SYDVKM. The ends were cut back, 7 bases at V and 6 bases at J, with 15 bases in the middle. The CDR3 has 13 amino acids.

The material was PBMCs, mostly from graft donor cells, obtained 360 days after TCRalphabeta/CD19-depleted stem cell transplant. J is TRBJ1-1 and V is TRBV28, with D tentatively TRBD1 (6 bases). The clonotype comes from a boy under three years old who had a stem cell transplant for SCID, so the T cells may come from the graft donor. The CDR3 region has the DNA TGTGCCAGCATGCCCGGGGGGGCCGCTGAAGCTTTCTTT. As protein: CASMPGGAAEAFF.